This entry lists 30 T cell receptor beta chains sequenced from one sample in a study of PD-1 blockade in classical Hodgkin lymphoma (dated by TCRdb to 2019 to 2021). The time point label, read with the paper, signifies: cycle 2 day 1 (C2D1) of nivolumab. Relapse after autologous stem cell transplantation had occurred in all trial patients, and cohorts A, B and C were distinguished by prior brentuximab vedotin exposure. To prepare the library, the immunoSEQ multiplex PCR assay was applied. Imported from immuneACCESS, the table was reduced by TCRdb to in-frame sequences with V and J called. These copies leave out some clones; in studies compared against another copy, an unresolved V gene accounts for under half, and the cause of the remainder is not known. Present in this sample are about 90,000 clones, 85% to 90% of which were seen just once. Clones ranked in the top ten supply roughly a tenth of the sample.

This specimen was peripheral blood mononuclear cells (PBMCs), taken before the second cycle of nivolumab. The receptors shown here come from a human donor with classical Hodgkin lymphoma.

J is TRBJ1-1 and V is TRBV7-9, with TRBD1 as a possible D gene (5 bases). The length of the CDR3 is 17 residues. V was clipped by 5 bases and J by 1 base, with 20 bases between them. From germline, CDR1 is SEHNR and CDR2 FQNEAQ (reference sequence). For the CDR3, the DNA is TGTGCCAGCAGCCACCAGGGTCGAGTAAGTGAGAACACTGAAGCTTTCTTT. This sequence encodes CASSHQGRVSENTEAFF.

The chain employs TRBV28 and TRBJ2-1, with TRBD1 matching 8 bases. The CDR3 has 16 residues. Germline values: CDR1 MDHEN, CDR2 SYDVKM. The ends lost 5 bases at V and 0 bases at J; junction bases unmatched: 6. In DNA form, the CDR3 reads TGTGCCAGCAGTGACACCGGGACAGGCTCCTACAATGAGCAGTTCTTC. Protein: CASSDTGTGSYNEQFF.

This chain connects TRBV9 to TRBJ2-7; 7 bases match TRBD2. Germline-derived CDR1 and CDR2 are SGDLS and YYNGEE. The CDR3 covers 15 residues. The junction had 12 bases not matched to a gene; V was cut back by 2 bases and J by 7 bases. Here the CDR3 reads CASSVVPGGLSEQYF. For the CDR3, the DNA is TGTGCCAGCAGCGTCGTACCGGGAGGATTGTCTGAGCAGTACTTC. Full variable domain (rest looked up from reference TRBV9 and TRBJ2-7): DSGVTQTPKHLITATGQRVTLRCSPRSGDLSVYWYQQSLDQGLQFLIQYYNGEERAKGNILERFSAQQFPDLHSELNLSSLELGDSALYFCASSVVPGGLSEQYFGPGTRLTVT.

The chain has TRBV7-2 and TRBJ2-4; D is possibly TRBD1 (5 bases). The V end was cut by 5 bases, the J end by 7 bases, with 12 bases between. This CDR3 comprises 13 residues. Germline lookup yields CDR1 SGHTA and CDR2 FQGNSA. CDR3 in amino acids: CASSQGAGNIQYF. The CDR3 DNA follows: TGTGCCAGCAGCCAAGGGGCAGGGAACATTCAGTACTTC.

The V call is TRBV11-2, the J call TRBJ2-3; 7 bases align to TRBD2. The CDR3 consists of 14 residues. Per germline, CDR1 SGHAT and CDR2 FQNNGV. V was pared by 6 bases and J by 1 base, with 4 bases of the junction left unmatched. The CDR3 DNA reads as TGTGCCAGCAGAACCGGACTAGGCACAGATACGCAGTATTTT. Translating it yields CASRTGLGTDTQYF.

The rearrangement links TRBV2 to TRBJ1-5, with 8 bases that match TRBD1. The CDR3 has 14 amino acids. The V gene's germline CDR1 is SNHLY and CDR2 FYNNEI. The V segment lost 6 bases and the J segment 7 bases; nucleotides outside the gene matches: 8. The CDR3 region has the DNA TGTGCCAGCAGGGCGGGCACAGGGGGACAGCCCCAGCATTTT. Residues: CASRAGTGGQPQHF.

The chain joins TRBV5-8 to TRBJ1-4, with no clear D. CDR1 is SGHTS, CDR2 YDEGEE, per germline. Trimming removed 3 bases at V and 2 bases at J, with 11 bases between. CDR3 length: 15 amino acids. The CDR3 reads CASSSLGGTNEKLFF. The CDR3 DNA is TGTGCCAGCAGCTCCCTTGGAGGGACTAATGAAAAACTGTTTTTT.

The chain has TRBV27 and TRBJ1-2; D is undetermined. V was trimmed by 3 bases and J by 2 bases, leaving 16 bases between them. This CDR3 has 16 residues. Germline V gene data show CDR1 as MNHEY and CDR2 as SMNVEV (reference sequence). CDR3: CASSFAGSSPNYGYTF. Here the CDR3 DNA reads TGTGCCAGCAGTTTCGCAGGATCTTCCCCGAACTATGGCTACACCTTC.

The chain has TRBV13 and TRBJ1-3; D is undetermined. Trimming pared 2 bases from V and 0 bases from J, leaving 11 bases between. Germline V gene lookup returns CDR1 PRHDT and CDR2 FYEKMQ (reference sequence). The CDR3 runs to 16 residues. DNA of the CDR3: TGTGCCAGCAGCTTAAGGGCAGCTAGCTCTGGAAACACCATATATTTT. The encoded protein is CASSLRAASSGNTIYF.

V usage is TRBV7-7 and J usage is TRBJ2-5; 7 bases are shared with TRBD1. This CDR3 contains 14 residues. Per germline, CDR1 SSHAT and CDR2 FNYEAQ (reference sequence). V dropped 5 bases and J dropped 2; count of bases not matched to a gene: 5. The CDR3 loop reads CASSPGTAQETQYF. As DNA, the CDR3 is TGTGCCAGCAGCCCTGGGACAGCTCAAGAGACCCAGTACTTC.

V gene TRBV10-3 combines with J gene TRBJ2-5; TRBD2 is a possible D gene (5 bases). The V gene's germline CDR1 is ENHRY and CDR2 SYGVKD. V was trimmed by 3 bases and J by 2 bases, leaving 13 bases between them. The CDR3 is 15 residues long. The CDR3 spells CAISDPGLLQETQYF. The CDR3 DNA is TGTGCCATCAGTGACCCCGGACTCTTACAAGAGACCCAGTACTTC.

The J gene is TRBJ2-7, the V gene TRBV29-1; a weak D match, TRBD1 (5 bases). CDR3 length: 13 amino acids. Trimming took 4 bases from V and 1 from J, leaving 11 bases between them. Germline V gene data show CDR1 as SQVTM and CDR2 as ANQGSEA. The CDR3 DNA reads as TGCAGCGTTGTGAAGGACACTTCCTACGAGCAGTACTTC. Protein product: CSVVKDTSYEQYF.

The V gene is TRBV2, the J gene TRBJ2-7; the match to TRBD1 covers 7 bases. Trimming removed 7 bases from V and 2 bases from J; junction bases left unmatched: 5. CDR3 length equals 13 residues. CDR1 and CDR2 (germline): SNHLY, FYNNEI. The CDR3 nucleotides read TGTGCCAGCAAGCCGACAGGGACCTACGAGCAGTACTTC. Protein sequence: CASKPTGTYEQYF.

The chain is built from TRBV5-6 and TRBJ2-7; TRBD1 matches 7 bases. The CDR3 loop spans 18 amino acids. V lost 4 bases to trimming and J lost 0 bases; unmatched junction nucleotides: 16. CDR1 and CDR2 (germline): SGHDT, YYEEEE. The CDR3 DNA reads TGTGCCAGCAGCCACGCGGCCCCGACAGGGCCCAGCTCCTACGAGCAGTACTTC. Protein product: CASSHAAPTGPSSYEQYF.

The V gene is TRBV10-2, the J gene TRBJ2-1; D unresolved. Germline assignment: CDR1 WSHSY and CDR2 SAAADI. The CDR3 has 12 amino acids. Deletions cut 1 base from V and 5 bases from J, with 3 bases between. CDR3 loop: CASSEWNNEQFF. The DNA for the CDR3 is TGCGCCAGCAGTGAGTGGAACAATGAGCAGTTCTTC.

This CDR3 is CASLPSGASTDTQYF. The CDR3, as DNA: TGTGCCAGCCTCCCTAGCGGGGCCAGCACAGATACGCAGTATTTT. The rearrangement uses TRBV11-2 and TRBJ2-3, with TRBD2 matching over 9 bases. J was trimmed by 0 bases and V by 8 bases; bases with no gene match: 6. CDR3 length: 15 amino acids. The germline CDR1 and CDR2 sequences are SGHAT and FQNNGV.

This chain uses TRBV28 with TRBJ1-1; 7 bases align to TRBD1. V lost 3 bases, J lost 4 bases, and 2 bases stayed unmatched. CDR1 MDHEN and CDR2 SYDVKM come from the germline V gene. CDR3 length: 13 residues. DNA of the CDR3: TGTGCCAGCAGTTTCCAGGGGGGCACTGAAGCTTTCTTT. This encodes CASSFQGGTEAFF.

The gene calls are TRBV2 and TRBJ2-7; 7 bases match TRBD2. Per the germline V gene, CDR1 is SNHLY and CDR2 is FYNNEI. With V trimmed by 7 bases and J by 2 bases, 5 bases remained unmatched. There are 13 residues in the CDR3. Here the CDR3 DNA reads TGTGCCAGCAAAGGGACTACCCCCTACGAGCAGTACTTC. As protein: CASKGTTPYEQYF.

This clone was detected only a few times. The chain links TRBV2 to TRBJ2-1; the D is unclear. With 1 base removed from V and 7 bases from J, the gap between germline ends came to 14 bases. CDR3 length equals 15 residues. The V gene's germline CDR1 is SNHLY and CDR2 FYNNEI. CDR3 loop: CASSEVTALQNEQFF. The CDR3, as DNA: TGTGCCAGCAGTGAAGTAACGGCCTTACAAAATGAGCAGTTCTTC.

This chain joins TRBV5-6 and TRBJ1-2; D call uncertain. Deletions cut 0 bases from V and 8 bases from J, with 11 bases between. Germline CDR1 SGHDT, CDR2 YYEEEE. The CDR3 is 13 amino acids. DNA of the CDR3: TGTGCCAGCAGCTTGGAGGGCCTTGGGGGCTACACCTTC. Translating gives CASSLEGLGGYTF.

The CDR3 protein is CASSNRDGGVTQYF. For the CDR3, the DNA is TGTGCCAGTAGTAACCGGGACGGCGGGGTGACCCAGTACTTC. This chain links TRBV19 with TRBJ2-5; possibly TRBD2 for D (6 bases). The germline V gene encodes CDR1 LNHDA and CDR2 SQIVND (reference sequence). With 4 bases removed from V and 7 bases from J, the gap between germline ends came to 16 bases. There are 14 residues in the CDR3.

This clone was picked up one time. The genes are TRBV10-1 and TRBJ2-3; D remains ambiguous. Germline V lookup: CDR1 WNHNN, CDR2 SYGVQD (reference sequence). V lost 1 base to trimming and J lost 4 bases, with 6 bases between them. The CDR3 extends over 13 amino acids. DNA of the CDR3: TGCGCCAGCAGTGAGTTTTTTCCAGATACGCAGTATTTT. Translated: CASSEFFPDTQYF.

The chain links TRBV11-2 to TRBJ2-3; D unresolved. This CDR3 is 12 amino acids long. The V gene lost 7 bases and the J gene lost 0 bases, with 5 bases spanning the gap. Germline lookup yields CDR1 SGHAT and CDR2 FQNNGV. The CDR3 region has the DNA TGTGCCAGCACTCCTAGCACAGATACGCAGTATTTT. Residues: CASTPSTDTQYF.

The chain couples TRBV10-1 to TRBJ2-3; D may be TRBD1 or TRBD2 (5 bases each). Germline-derived CDR1 and CDR2 are WNHNN and SYGVQD (reference sequence). The CDR3 spans 15 residues. The V end was cut by 2 bases, the J end by 2 bases, with 11 bases between. The CDR3 protein is CASSEGTHPTDTQYF. Here the CDR3 DNA reads TGCGCCAGCAGTGAGGGGACGCACCCCACAGATACGCAGTATTTT.

V and J are TRBV5-4 and TRBJ2-6; TRBD1 matches 7 bases. With V trimmed by 4 bases and J by 1 base, 17 bases remained unmatched. The CDR3 runs 20 residues. Germline V gives CDR1 SGHNT, CDR2 YYREEE (reference sequence). In DNA form, the CDR3 reads TGTGCCAGCAGCCCGGACAGGCACCCTCTAGCTCTATCTGGGGCCAACGTCCTGACTTTC. It translates to CASSPDRHPLALSGANVLTF.

The chain carries TRBV2 and TRBJ1-3; no firm D call. CDR1 and CDR2 (germline): SNHLY, FYNNEI. This CDR3 comprises 11 residues. V dropped 3 bases and J dropped 12 bases, with 9 bases sitting between them. The CDR3 here is CASSEGVVIYF. The CDR3 DNA reads TGTGCCAGCAGTGAGGGTGTTGTCATATATTTT.

The chain links TRBV5-1 to TRBJ2-2; perhaps D is TRBD1 or TRBD2 (5 bases each). The CDR3 extends over 16 amino acids. V was trimmed by 4 bases and J by 1 base, leaving 14 bases between them. Germline CDR1 reads SGHRS; CDR2 reads YFSETQ. CDR3 protein: CASSLTGTVNTGELFF. The CDR3 bases are TGCGCCAGCAGCCTCACCGGGACGGTGAACACCGGGGAGCTGTTTTTT. The full variable domain, rest sourced from reference TRBV5-1 and TRBJ2-2, is KAGVTQTPRYLIKTRGQQVTLSCSPISGHRSVSWYQQTPGQGLQFLFEYFSETQRNKGNFPGRFSGRQFSNSRSEMNVSTLELGDSALYLCASSLTGTVNTGELFFGEGSRLTVL.

This clone was seen a single time. The rearrangement uses TRBV11-2 and TRBJ2-7; D assignment may be TRBD1 or TRBD2 (5 bases each). CDR1 and CDR2 from the germline V gene are SGHAT and FQNNGV. The V end was cut by 1 base, the J end by 4 bases, with 20 bases between. The CDR3 is 17 amino acids. DNA of the CDR3: TGTGCCAGCAGCTTAGTTGGTGGAACAGGTCCGGGGTACGAGCAGTACTTC. Its translation: CASSLVGGTGPGYEQYF.

The chain has TRBV27 and TRBJ2-1; D is unresolved. V was cut by 8 bases and J by 4 bases, with 18 bases left in between. Per germline, CDR1 MNHEY and CDR2 SMNVEV (reference sequence). The CDR3 loop spans 15 amino acids. The DNA of the CDR3 is TGTGCCAGCTGCCCCGAAAATCTGGGTTACAATGAGCAGTTCTTC. Encoded protein: CASCPENLGYNEQFF.

V gene TRBV5-4 combines with J gene TRBJ1-1; possibly TRBD1 for D (5 bases). CDR3 length: 13 amino acids. V was trimmed by 4 bases and J by 1 base, leaving 8 bases between them. CDR1 and CDR2 from the germline V gene are SGHNT and YYREEE (reference sequence). The CDR3 DNA reads TGTGCCAGCAGCATAGACAGGAACACTGAAGCTTTCTTT. This translates into CASSIDRNTEAFF.